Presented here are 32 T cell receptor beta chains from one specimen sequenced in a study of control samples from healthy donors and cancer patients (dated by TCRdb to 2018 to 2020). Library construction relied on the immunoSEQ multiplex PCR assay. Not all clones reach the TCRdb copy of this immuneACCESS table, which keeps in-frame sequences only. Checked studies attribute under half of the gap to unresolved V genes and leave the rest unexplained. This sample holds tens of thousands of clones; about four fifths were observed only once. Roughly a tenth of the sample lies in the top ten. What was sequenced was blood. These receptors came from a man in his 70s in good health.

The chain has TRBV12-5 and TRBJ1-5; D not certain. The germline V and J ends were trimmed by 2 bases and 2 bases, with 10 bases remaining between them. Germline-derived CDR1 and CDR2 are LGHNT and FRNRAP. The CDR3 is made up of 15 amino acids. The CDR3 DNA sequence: TGTGCTAGTGGTTTGAGTGGCTACGGCAATCAGCCCCAGCATTTT. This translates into CASGLSGYGNQPQHF.

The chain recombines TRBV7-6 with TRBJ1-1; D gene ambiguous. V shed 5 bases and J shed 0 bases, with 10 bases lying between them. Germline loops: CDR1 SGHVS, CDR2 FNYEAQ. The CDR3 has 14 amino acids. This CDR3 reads CASSNPRMNTEAFF. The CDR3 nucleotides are TGTGCCAGCAGCAATCCCCGCATGAACACTGAAGCTTTCTTT.

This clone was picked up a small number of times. This chain's CDR3 is CATLGGRREKLFF. The CDR3 DNA reads as TGTGCCACCTTAGGCGGGCGACGGGAAAAACTGTTTTTT. V is TRBV19 and J is TRBJ1-4; D remains ambiguous. The CDR3 is 13 amino acids. From germline, CDR1 is LNHDA and CDR2 SQIVND (reference sequence). Trimming removed 10 bases at V and 8 bases at J, with 17 bases between.

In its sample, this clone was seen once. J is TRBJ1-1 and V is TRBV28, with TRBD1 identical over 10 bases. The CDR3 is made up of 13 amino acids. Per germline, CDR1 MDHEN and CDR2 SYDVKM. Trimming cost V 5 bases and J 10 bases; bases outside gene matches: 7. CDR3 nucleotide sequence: TGTGCCAGCAGTAGCAGGACAGGGGGGCGAGCTTTCTTT. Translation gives CASSSRTGGRAFF.

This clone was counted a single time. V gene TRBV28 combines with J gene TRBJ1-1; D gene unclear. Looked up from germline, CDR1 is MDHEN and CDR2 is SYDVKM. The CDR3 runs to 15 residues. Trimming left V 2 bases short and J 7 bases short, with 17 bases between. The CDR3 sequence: CASSLPNVLAIEAFF. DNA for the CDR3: TGTGCCAGCAGTTTACCCAACGTTCTGGCGATTGAAGCTTTCTTT.

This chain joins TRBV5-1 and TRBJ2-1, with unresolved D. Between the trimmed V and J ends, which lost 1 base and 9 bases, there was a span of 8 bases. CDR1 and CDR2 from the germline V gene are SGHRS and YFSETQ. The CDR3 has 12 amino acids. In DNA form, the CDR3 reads TGCGCCAGCAGCTTGAAAGGGATTGAGCAGTTCTTC. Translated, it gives CASSLKGIEQFF.

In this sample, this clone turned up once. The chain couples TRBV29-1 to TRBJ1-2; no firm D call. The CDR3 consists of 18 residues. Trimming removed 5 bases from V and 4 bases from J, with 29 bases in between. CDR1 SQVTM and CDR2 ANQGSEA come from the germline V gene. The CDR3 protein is CSVHESVTDRTLSYGYTF. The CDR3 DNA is TGCAGCGTTCATGAATCCGTAACAGATAGGACCCTCAGCTATGGCTACACCTTC.

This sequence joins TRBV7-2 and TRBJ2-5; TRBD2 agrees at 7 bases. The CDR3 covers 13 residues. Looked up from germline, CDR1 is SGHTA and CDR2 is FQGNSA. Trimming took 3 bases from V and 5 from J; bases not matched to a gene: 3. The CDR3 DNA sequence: TGTGCCAGCAGCTTGACTAGCATGGAGACCCAGTACTTC. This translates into CASSLTSMETQYF.

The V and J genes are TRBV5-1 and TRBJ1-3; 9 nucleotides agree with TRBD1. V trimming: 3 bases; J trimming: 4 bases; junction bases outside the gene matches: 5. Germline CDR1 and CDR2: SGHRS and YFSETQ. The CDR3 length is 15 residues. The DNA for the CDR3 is TGCGCCAGCAGCTGGGGACAGGGACGGGGAAACACCATATATTTT. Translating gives CASSWGQGRGNTIYF. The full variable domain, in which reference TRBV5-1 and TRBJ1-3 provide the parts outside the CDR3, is KAGVTQTPRYLIKTRGQQVTLSCSPISGHRSVSWYQQTPGQGLQFLFEYFSETQRNKGNFPGRFSGRQFSNSRSEMNVSTLELGDSALYLCASSWGQGRGNTIYFGEGSWLTVV.

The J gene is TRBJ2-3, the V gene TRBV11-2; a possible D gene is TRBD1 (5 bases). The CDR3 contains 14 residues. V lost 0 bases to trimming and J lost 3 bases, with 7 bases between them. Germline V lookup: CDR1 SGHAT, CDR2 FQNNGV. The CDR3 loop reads CASSLEPGTDTQYF. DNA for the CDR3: TGTGCCAGCAGCTTAGAGCCAGGGACAGATACGCAGTATTTT.

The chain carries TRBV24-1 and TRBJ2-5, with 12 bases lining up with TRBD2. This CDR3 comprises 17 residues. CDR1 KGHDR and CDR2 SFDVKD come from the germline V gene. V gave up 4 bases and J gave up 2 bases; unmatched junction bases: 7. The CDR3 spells CATSDPGTSGPQETQYF. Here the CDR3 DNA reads TGTGCCACCAGTGACCCCGGGACTAGCGGGCCTCAAGAGACCCAGTACTTC.

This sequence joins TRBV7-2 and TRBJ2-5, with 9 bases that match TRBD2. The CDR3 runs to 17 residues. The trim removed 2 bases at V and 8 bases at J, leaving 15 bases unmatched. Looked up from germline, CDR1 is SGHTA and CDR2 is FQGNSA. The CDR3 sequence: CASSLRVAGVAVVTQYF. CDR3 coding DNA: TGTGCCAGCAGCTTAAGGGTAGCGGGAGTGGCCGTAGTCACCCAGTACTTC. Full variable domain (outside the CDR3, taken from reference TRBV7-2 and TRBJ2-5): GAGVSQSPSNKVTEKGKDVELRCDPISGHTALYWYRQSLGQGLEFLIYFQGNSAPDKSGLPSDRFSAERTGGSVSTLTIQRTQQEDSAVYLCASSLRVAGVAVVTQYFGPGTRLLVL.

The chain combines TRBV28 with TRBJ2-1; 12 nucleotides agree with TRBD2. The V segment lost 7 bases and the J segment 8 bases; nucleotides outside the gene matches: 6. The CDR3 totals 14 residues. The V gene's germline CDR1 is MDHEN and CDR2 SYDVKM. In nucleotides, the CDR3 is TGTGCCAGCACCGGGACTAGCGGGTGGTATGAGCAGTTCTTC. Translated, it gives CASTGTSGWYEQFF.

CDR3 DNA: TGTGCCAGCTCACTAACCGGGACGGACTACGAGCAGTACTTC. This codes for CASSLTGTDYEQYF. This rearrangement joins TRBV18 to TRBJ2-7; either TRBD1 or TRBD2 may fit D (5 bases each). This CDR3 has 14 residues. Germline V gives CDR1 KGHSH, CDR2 LQKENI. V lost 4 bases and J lost 3, with 13 bases in between.

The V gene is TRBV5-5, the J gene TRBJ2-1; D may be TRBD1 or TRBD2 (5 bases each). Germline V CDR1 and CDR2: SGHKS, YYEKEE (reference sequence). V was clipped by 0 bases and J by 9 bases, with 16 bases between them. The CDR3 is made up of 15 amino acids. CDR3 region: CASSLDPRVGLEQFF. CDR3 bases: TGTGCCAGCAGCTTGGACCCCAGGGTAGGACTTGAGCAGTTCTTC.

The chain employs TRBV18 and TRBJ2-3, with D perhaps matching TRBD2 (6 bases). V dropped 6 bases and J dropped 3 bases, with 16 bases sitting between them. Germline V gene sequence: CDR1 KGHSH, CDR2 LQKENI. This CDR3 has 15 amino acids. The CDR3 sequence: CASSPGLRGTDTQYF. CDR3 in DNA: TGTGCCAGCTCCCCGGGACTCCGGGGTACAGATACGCAGTATTTT.

CDR3 region: CASSLLGLAGTYFSYEQYF. CDR3 nucleotide sequence: TGTGCCAGCAGCCTACTCGGACTAGCGGGGACTTACTTCTCCTACGAGCAGTACTTC. The rearrangement uses TRBV11-2 and TRBJ2-7; 12 bases fit TRBD2. This CDR3 comprises 19 residues. J lost 0 bases, V lost 5 bases, and 14 bases had no gene match. The V gene's germline CDR1 is SGHAT and CDR2 FQNNGV.

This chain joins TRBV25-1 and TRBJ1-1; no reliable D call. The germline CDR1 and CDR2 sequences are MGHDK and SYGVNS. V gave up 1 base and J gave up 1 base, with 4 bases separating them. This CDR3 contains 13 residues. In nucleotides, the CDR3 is TGTGCCAGCAGTGAATGGGGGAACACTGAAGCTTTCTTT. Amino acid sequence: CASSEWGNTEAFF.

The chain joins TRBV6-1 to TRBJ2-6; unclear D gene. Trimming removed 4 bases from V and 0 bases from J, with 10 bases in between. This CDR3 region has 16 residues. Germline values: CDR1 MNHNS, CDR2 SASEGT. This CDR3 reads CASSATRVSGANVLTF. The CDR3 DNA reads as TGTGCCAGCAGTGCCACAAGAGTCTCTGGGGCCAACGTCCTGACTTTC.

For the CDR3, the DNA is TGTGCCAGCAGTTCCGGACTAGCGGGGGAGGTGGATACGCAGTATTTT. Protein: CASSSGLAGEVDTQYF. The chain uses TRBV6-2 or TRBV6-3 and TRBJ2-3; 13 nucleotides line up with TRBD2. The V gene's germline CDR1 is MNHEY and CDR2 SVGEGT. This CDR3 has 16 amino acids. Trimming at V came to 4 bases and at J to 6 bases, leaving 7 bases not matched to a gene.

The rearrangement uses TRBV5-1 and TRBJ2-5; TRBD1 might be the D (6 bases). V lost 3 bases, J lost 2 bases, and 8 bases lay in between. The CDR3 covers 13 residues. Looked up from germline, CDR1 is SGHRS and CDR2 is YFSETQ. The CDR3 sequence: CASSWDIQETQYF. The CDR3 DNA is TGCGCCAGCAGCTGGGACATTCAAGAGACCCAGTACTTC.

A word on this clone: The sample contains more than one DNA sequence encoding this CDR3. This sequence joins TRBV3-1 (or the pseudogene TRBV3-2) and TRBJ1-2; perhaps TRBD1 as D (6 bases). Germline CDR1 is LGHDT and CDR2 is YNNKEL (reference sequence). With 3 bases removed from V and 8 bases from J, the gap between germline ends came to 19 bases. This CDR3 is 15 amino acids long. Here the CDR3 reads CASSHATGPGGGYTF. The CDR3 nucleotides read TGTGCCAGCAGCCATGCAACAGGGCCGGGGGGGGGCTACACCTTC.

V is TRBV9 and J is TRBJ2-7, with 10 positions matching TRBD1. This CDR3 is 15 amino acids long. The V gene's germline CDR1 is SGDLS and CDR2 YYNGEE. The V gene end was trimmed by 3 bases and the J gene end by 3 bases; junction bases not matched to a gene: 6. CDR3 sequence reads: CASSGGTGVVYEQYF. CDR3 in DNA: TGTGCCAGCAGCGGTGGGACAGGGGTCGTCTACGAGCAGTACTTC. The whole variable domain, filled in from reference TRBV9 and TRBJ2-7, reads DSGVTQTPKHLITATGQRVTLRCSPRSGDLSVYWYQQSLDQGLQFLIQYYNGEERAKGNILERFSAQQFPDLHSELNLSSLELGDSALYFCASSGGTGVVYEQYFGPGTRLTVT.

The CDR3, as DNA: TGTGCCTGGAGTCGGGACACCAACGAGCAGTACTTC. Translated: CAWSRDTNEQYF. J is TRBJ2-7 and V is TRBV30, with D possibly matching TRBD1 (6 bases). V was pared by 2 bases and J by 5 bases, with 10 bases between. The CDR3 sequence is 12 residues long. Germline values: CDR1 GTSNPN, CDR2 SVGIG (reference sequence).

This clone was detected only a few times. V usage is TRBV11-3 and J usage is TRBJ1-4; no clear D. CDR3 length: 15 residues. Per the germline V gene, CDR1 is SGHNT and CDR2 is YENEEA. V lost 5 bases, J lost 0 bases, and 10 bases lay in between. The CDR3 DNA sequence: TGTGCCAGCAGCCTCCGGTTTGCAACTAATGAAAAACTGTTTTTT. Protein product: CASSLRFATNEKLFF.

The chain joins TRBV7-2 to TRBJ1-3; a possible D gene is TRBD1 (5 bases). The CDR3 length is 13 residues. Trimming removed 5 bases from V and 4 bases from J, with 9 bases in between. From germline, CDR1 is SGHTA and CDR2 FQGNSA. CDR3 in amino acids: CASSRGTGNTIYF. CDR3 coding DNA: TGTGCCAGCAGCCGTGGGACGGGAAACACCATATATTTT.

CDR3 in amino acids: CASSLDWRAYGYTF. The CDR3 nucleotides are TGTGCCAGCAGCCTAGACTGGCGAGCCTATGGCTACACCTTC. This chain connects TRBV7-2 to TRBJ1-2; D call uncertain. The V end was cut by 5 bases, the J end by 4 bases, with 14 bases between. Germline values: CDR1 SGHTA, CDR2 FQGNSA. This CDR3 has 14 amino acids.

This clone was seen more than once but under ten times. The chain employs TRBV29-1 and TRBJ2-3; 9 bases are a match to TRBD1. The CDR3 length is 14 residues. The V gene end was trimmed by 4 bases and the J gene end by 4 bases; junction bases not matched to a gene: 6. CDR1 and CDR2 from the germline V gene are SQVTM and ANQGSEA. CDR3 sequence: CSVVNRGQADTQYF. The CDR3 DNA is TGCAGCGTTGTCAACAGGGGGCAGGCAGATACGCAGTATTTT.

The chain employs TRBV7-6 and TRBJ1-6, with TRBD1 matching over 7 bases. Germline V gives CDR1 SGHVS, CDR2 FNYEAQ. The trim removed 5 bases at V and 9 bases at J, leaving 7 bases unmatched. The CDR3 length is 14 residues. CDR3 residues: CASSQGGGSSPLHF. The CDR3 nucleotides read TGTGCCAGCAGCCAGGGGGGGGGTAGTTCACCCCTCCACTTT. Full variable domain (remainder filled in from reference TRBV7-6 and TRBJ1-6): GAGVSQSPRYKVTKRGQDVALRCDPISGHVSLYWYRQALGQGPEFLTYFNYEAQQDKSGLPNDRFSAERPEGSISTLTIQRTEQRDSAMYRCASSQGGGSSPLHFGNGTRLTVT.

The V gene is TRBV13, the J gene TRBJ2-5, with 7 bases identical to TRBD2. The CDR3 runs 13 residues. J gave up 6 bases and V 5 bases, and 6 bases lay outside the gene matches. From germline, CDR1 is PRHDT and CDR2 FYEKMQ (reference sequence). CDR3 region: CASSVRGEQTQYF. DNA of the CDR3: TGTGCCAGCAGCGTCCGGGGGGAGCAGACCCAGTACTTC.

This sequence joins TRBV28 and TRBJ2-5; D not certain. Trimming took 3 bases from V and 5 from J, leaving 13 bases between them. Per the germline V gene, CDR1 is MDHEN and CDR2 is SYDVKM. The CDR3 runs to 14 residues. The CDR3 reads CASSFLATSETQYF. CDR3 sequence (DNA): TGTGCCAGCAGTTTTCTGGCTACATCGGAGACCCAGTACTTC.

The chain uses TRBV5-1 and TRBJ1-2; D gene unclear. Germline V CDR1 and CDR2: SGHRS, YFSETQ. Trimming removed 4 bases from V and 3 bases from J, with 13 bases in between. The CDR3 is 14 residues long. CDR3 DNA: TGCGCCAGCAGCACCACGGGGTCCGACTATGGCTACACCTTC. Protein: CASSTTGSDYGYTF.